The 21 T cell receptor beta chains below were found in one sample sequenced in a study of blood T cell repertoires in COVID-19. The data were produced by immunoSEQ multiplex PCR, yet TCRdb's version contains in-frame clones alone and is incomplete. The sample includes around 300,000 clones, about 87% seen only once; the top ten take 2.5% to 3.5%. Material for sequencing was PBMCs or T cells enriched from blood (not recorded which). These receptors all come from a woman between 50 and 59 years old who had recovered from COVID-19.

V is TRBV30 and J is TRBJ1-2; D is uncertain. This CDR3 spans 11 amino acids. Trimming left V 7 bases short and J 6 bases short, with 12 bases between. The germline CDR1 and CDR2 sequences are GTSNPN and SVGIG (reference sequence). The CDR3 DNA reads TGTGCCTCGAATCACAAAGATGGCTACACCTTC. Protein product: CASNHKDGYTF.

CDR3 sequence: CASSPFGGRGTGELFF. The CDR3 DNA reads TGTGCCAGCAGCCCTTTTGGGGGGAGAGGCACCGGGGAGCTGTTTTTT. This sequence joins TRBV9 and TRBJ2-2, with D maybe TRBD2 (6 bases). The CDR3 covers 16 residues. Looked up from germline, CDR1 is SGDLS and CDR2 is YYNGEE. V lost 4 bases to trimming and J lost 4 bases, with 17 bases between them.

This chain connects TRBV30 to TRBJ1-4; D may be TRBD1 (6 bases). Germline V gives CDR1 GTSNPN, CDR2 SVGIG (reference sequence). There are 13 residues in the CDR3. Deletions cut 5 bases from V and 3 bases from J, with 10 bases between. This chain's CDR3 is CAWGKGANEKLFF. For the CDR3, the DNA is TGTGCCTGGGGGAAGGGGGCTAATGAAAAACTGTTTTTT.

The genes are TRBV5-4 and TRBJ2-3; possibly TRBD1 for D (5 bases). Trimming cost V 0 bases and J 4 bases, with 12 bases left between them. CDR3 size: 15 residues. CDR1 SGHNT and CDR2 YYREEE come from the germline V gene (reference sequence). CDR3: CASSLASRASDTQYF. The CDR3, as DNA: TGTGCCAGCAGCTTGGCAAGCAGGGCATCAGATACGCAGTATTTT.

V gene TRBV5-1 combines with J gene TRBJ2-1, with 7 bases aligning to TRBD2. There are 14 residues in the CDR3. Germline V gene lookup returns CDR1 SGHRS and CDR2 YFSETQ. The V gene end was trimmed by 1 base and the J gene end by 2 bases; junction bases not matched to a gene: 0. The CDR3 DNA reads TGCGCCAGCAGCTTGAGCGGGACCTACAATGAGCAGTTCTTC. It encodes CASSLSGTYNEQFF.

V gene TRBV2 combines with J gene TRBJ2-1, with TRBD1 matching 9 bases. The CDR3 sequence is 11 residues long. The ends lost 1 base at V and 15 bases at J; junction bases unmatched: 1. Germline CDR1 reads SNHLY; CDR2 reads FYNNEI. The DNA for the CDR3 is TGTGCCAGCAGTGAAGACAGGGGGCTGTTCTTC. Its protein product is CASSEDRGLFF.

J is TRBJ1-2 and V is TRBV7-2; 8 bases match TRBD1. CDR1 is SGHTA, CDR2 FQGNSA, per germline. The CDR3 contains 13 residues. The J segment lost 3 bases and the V segment lost 6 bases, leaving 3 bases of the junction unmatched. CDR3: CASRPGGHYGYTF. The CDR3 DNA reads TGTGCCAGCAGGCCAGGGGGCCACTATGGCTACACCTTC.

As DNA, the CDR3 is TGTGCCACCAGCGGGGGAACAGGGTACTCCTATGGCTACACCTTC. This codes for CATSGGTGYSYGYTF. This chain connects TRBV15 to TRBJ1-2, with a possible D match to TRBD1 (6 bases). CDR1 is LNHNV and CDR2 is YYDKDF in the germline V gene (reference sequence). The CDR3 consists of 15 residues. Deletions cut 5 bases from V and 4 bases from J, with 17 bases between.

This chain links TRBV24-1 with TRBJ2-1; D possibly corresponds to TRBD1 (5 bases). V dropped 5 bases and J dropped 5 bases, with 9 bases sitting between them. CDR3 length: 13 amino acids. CDR1 and CDR2 (germline): KGHDR, SFDVKD. CDR3 protein: CATSGTNDNEQFF. CDR3 in DNA: TGTGCCACCAGTGGGACAAACGACAATGAGCAGTTCTTC.

The rearrangement links TRBV7-2 to TRBJ2-5; 7 bases map to TRBD2. The germline V gene encodes CDR1 SGHTA and CDR2 FQGNSA. The CDR3 covers 17 residues. Losses at the gene ends were 1 base for V and 3 bases for J; bases not matched to a gene: 11. The CDR3 region is CASSLVLLTSGEETQYF. The CDR3, as DNA: TGTGCCAGCAGCTTAGTCCTACTCACCAGCGGGGAAGAGACCCAGTACTTC.

The V and J genes are TRBV29-1 and TRBJ2-7, with 9 bases that match TRBD2. V was pared by 7 bases and J by 3 bases, with 10 bases of the junction left unmatched. Germline CDR1 reads SQVTM; CDR2 reads ANQGSEA. This CDR3 has 14 amino acids. The CDR3 DNA is TGCAGCGGGGGGGCTAGCGGGACCATCTACGAGCAGTACTTC. As protein: CSGGASGTIYEQYF.

V is TRBV5-1 and J is TRBJ2-4; 11 bases agree with TRBD2. This CDR3 is 18 amino acids long. Germline V gene sequence: CDR1 SGHRS, CDR2 YFSETQ. V dropped 0 bases and J dropped 6; count of bases not matched to a gene: 11. This CDR3 reads CASSLDTTSGRRGNIQYF. Here the CDR3 DNA reads TGCGCCAGCAGCTTGGACACCACTAGCGGGAGAAGGGGAAACATTCAGTACTTC.

The chain is built from TRBV7-2 and TRBJ2-5; 8 bases are shared with TRBD2. J gave up 2 bases and V 5 bases, and 4 bases lay outside the gene matches. Per germline, CDR1 SGHTA and CDR2 FQGNSA. The CDR3 has 14 amino acids. DNA of the CDR3: TGTGCCAGCAGCCAGAGCGGGGGACAAGAGACCCAGTACTTC. Protein product: CASSQSGGQETQYF.

This sequence joins TRBV27 and TRBJ1-2, with D tentatively TRBD1 (5 bases). The CDR3 spans 15 residues. Deletions cut 6 bases from V and 4 bases from J, with 18 bases between. From germline, CDR1 is MNHEY and CDR2 SMNVEV (reference sequence). CDR3 DNA sequence: TGTGCCAGCAGACCCCAGGGTTTTTTTCTCTATGGCTACACCTTC. This codes for CASRPQGFFLYGYTF.

A few counts support this clone. The chain recombines TRBV5-6 with TRBJ2-1; 14 bases agree with TRBD2. J gave up 14 bases and V 2 bases, and 6 bases lay outside the gene matches. CDR3 length equals 14 residues. From germline, CDR1 is SGHDT and CDR2 YYEEEE. The CDR3 sequence: CASSFRLAGGPKFF. The CDR3 DNA sequence: TGTGCCAGCAGCTTTAGACTAGCGGGAGGGCCTAAGTTCTTC.

This sequence joins TRBV7-2 and TRBJ1-2; TRBD1 agrees at 7 bases. The germline V gene has CDR1 SGHTA and CDR2 FQGNSA. V was pared by 5 bases and J by 2 bases, with 5 bases of the junction left unmatched. The CDR3 runs to 14 residues. The CDR3 coding sequence is TGTGCCAGCAGCCCAGAGGGGGCGAACTATGGCTACACCTTC. Encoded protein: CASSPEGANYGYTF.

The genes are TRBV27 and TRBJ2-7; weak D call: TRBD2 (5 bases). Trimming removed 2 bases from V and 5 bases from J, with 10 bases in between. This CDR3 has 13 amino acids. Germline CDR1 reads MNHEY; CDR2 reads SMNVEV (reference sequence). The CDR3 DNA sequence: TGTGCCAGCAGTTTAGGGTTACTAGACGAGCAGTACTTC. It codes for CASSLGLLDEQYF.

This sequence joins TRBV7-8 and TRBJ1-3; no clear D gene. Germline V gene lookup returns CDR1 SGHVS and CDR2 FQNEAQ. CDR3 length equals 16 residues. V gave up 4 bases and J gave up 3 bases, with 16 bases separating them. The CDR3 sequence: CASSYEAGPLGNTIYF. DNA for the CDR3: TGTGCCAGCAGCTACGAGGCTGGCCCCCTTGGAAACACCATATATTTT.

V is TRBV28 and J is TRBJ1-1, with D tentatively TRBD1 (6 bases). Germline CDR1 MDHEN, CDR2 SYDVKM. The length of the CDR3 is 15 residues. V was cut by 6 bases and J by 0 bases, with 14 bases left in between. This chain's CDR3 is CASRRTGTMNTEAFF. The DNA for the CDR3 is TGTGCCAGCAGGAGAACAGGGACCATGAACACTGAAGCTTTCTTT.

The chain recombines TRBV6-6 with TRBJ2-5, with 8 positions matching TRBD1. V lost 6 bases to trimming and J lost 1 base; unmatched junction nucleotides: 7. The CDR3 spans 15 residues. Per germline, CDR1 MNHNY and CDR2 SVGAGI (reference sequence). The CDR3 here is CASSLTGVGQETQYF. CDR3 coding DNA: TGTGCCAGCAGCCTGACAGGGGTCGGCCAAGAGACCCAGTACTTC.

This clone was observed a few times. The chain uses TRBV11-2 and TRBJ1-5; perhaps TRBD1 as D (6 bases). V was trimmed by 5 bases and J by 2 bases, leaving 13 bases between them. Germline V gene data show CDR1 as SGHAT and CDR2 as FQNNGV. The CDR3 length is 15 residues. CDR3 amino acids: CASSLRGSGNQPQHF. CDR3 in DNA: TGTGCCAGCAGCCTCAGGGGAAGCGGCAATCAGCCCCAGCATTTT.